This T cell receptor beta chain originates from a study of read filtering for tumor transcriptome and immune sequencing. About the research overall: The cohort had 17 to 20 men and approximately 14 women aged roughly 40 to 90, mean about 72 years. R-ISS stage counts were fewer than ten for I, about 15 for II, more than 5 for III.

This clonotype was recorded at least ten times. Its target is unknown. One end of the junction is discordant with germline, which a read error may explain. The CDR3 is 14 residues long. This library used approximately 390 ng RNA and molecular barcoded adaptors spanning alpha/delta and beta/gamma chains. One entry per CDR3 protein results from TCRdb running MiXCR on the reads. This repertoire shows fewer than 100,000 distinct CDR3 sequences, about 12% found once; its top ten account for 15%. Study findings and constraints: The CD138-negative fraction was mixed bone marrow immune cells, not pure T cells. Without single-read clonotypes, shared clonotype proportions correlated more between IR-seq and RNA-seq.

Material: a population of CD138-negative cells sorted from bone marrow. V gene TRBV12-3 or TRBV12-4 combines with J gene TRBJ2-3; 9 nucleotides agree with TRBD2. This sequence was found in a donor aged 40 or over with multiple myeloma. CDR3 in amino acids: CASSLAGLVDTQYF. The DNA for the CDR3 is TGTGCCAGCAGTCTAGCGGGATTGGTAGATACGCAGTATTTT.